One sample yielded the 24 T cell receptor beta chains listed below, sequenced in a study of T cells in Graves' hyperthyroidism and ophthalmopathy. The CDR3 regions of TCR beta were amplified from RNA transcripts. During a first-round RT-PCR of the TCR CDR3, the HTBI primer set was used. TCRdb processed the multiplex PCR reads anew with MiXCR; each CDR3 protein has one entry. This table has approximately 870,000 distinct CDR3 sequences, 35% to 40% appearing once. Sequencing was done on a sample of blood. The receptor set was obtained from a man between 18 and 29 years old with Graves' hyperthyroidism.

The rearrangement joins TRBV7-2 to TRBJ2-5; 10 positions agree with TRBD2. Germline V gene data show CDR1 as SGHTA and CDR2 as FQGNSA. This CDR3 contains 15 residues. V trimming: 1 base; J trimming: 5 bases; junction bases outside the gene matches: 4. The CDR3 sequence is CASSLELAGSETQYF. The CDR3 DNA sequence: TGTGCCAGCAGCTTAGAACTAGCGGGATCGGAGACCCAGTACTTC.

The chain is built from TRBV6-1 and TRBJ1-5; D unresolved. V was clipped by 1 base and J by 5 bases, with 6 bases between them. The CDR3 spans 13 residues. Germline loops: CDR1 MNHNS, CDR2 SASEGT. CDR3 DNA: TGTGCCAGCAGTGAAGGGACTCATCAGCCCCAGCATTTT. Amino acids: CASSEGTHQPQHF.

The CDR3 DNA sequence: TGCGCCAGCAGCGAAGCCGGGACAGGGAACTACGAGCAGTACTTC. This translates into CASSEAGTGNYEQYF. J is TRBJ2-7 and V is TRBV5-1; 9 nucleotides match TRBD1. Germline trimming cut 4 bases from V and 3 bases from J; bases unmatched to any gene: 8. The CDR3 is 15 amino acids. Germline loops: CDR1 SGHRS, CDR2 YFSETQ.

The J gene is TRBJ1-1, the V gene TRBV7-2; D gene ambiguous. Trimming stripped 6 bases from V and 1 base from J, with 18 bases between. The CDR3 totals 16 residues. In germline, CDR1 is SGHTA, CDR2 FQGNSA. The CDR3 nucleotides read TGTGCCAGCAGTCTGGCCGCGTCGGGCGGGAACACTGAAGCTTTCTTT. It encodes CASSLAASGGNTEAFF.

This clonotype was counted between two and nine times. This chain uses TRBV7-9 with TRBJ2-5; 11 bases align to TRBD2. Germline V gene data show CDR1 as SEHNR and CDR2 as FQNEAQ (reference sequence). V was clipped by 8 bases and J by 4 bases; unmatched bases: 9. The CDR3 is 15 amino acids. CDR3 residues: CASQTSGSSGETQYF. In DNA form, the CDR3 reads TGTGCCAGCCAAACTAGCGGGAGTTCGGGAGAGACCCAGTACTTC.

Remarks on this clonotype: Being one base from a much bigger clone, this may be a read error. The rearrangement links TRBV9 to TRBJ2-5; tentative D call: TRBD1 (5 bases). Germline CDR1 reads SGDLS; CDR2 reads YYNGEE. This CDR3 is 13 amino acids long. V was cut by 4 bases and J by 9 bases, with 16 bases left in between. CDR3 DNA: TGTGCCAGCAGCATCGATCAGGCACAGGCCCAGTACTTC. This gives the protein CASSIDQAQAQYF.

There are many counts of this clonotype. This chain uses TRBV7-9 with TRBJ1-2, with 7 bases identical to TRBD1. This CDR3 comprises 14 residues. Germline V gene data show CDR1 as SEHNR and CDR2 as FQNEAQ (reference sequence). The J segment lost 7 bases and the V segment lost 5 bases, leaving 10 bases of the junction unmatched. Here the CDR3 reads CASSTRQGGGGYTF. Written as DNA, the CDR3 is TGTGCCAGCAGCACAAGACAGGGAGGCGGTGGCTACACCTTC.

There are many counts of this clonotype. The chain recombines TRBV2 with TRBJ1-5; TRBD1 might be the D (6 bases). The germline gives CDR1 SNHLY, CDR2 FYNNEI. The CDR3 spans 13 residues. Trimming removed 3 bases at V and 7 bases at J, with 10 bases between. The CDR3 region is CASSDQGWQPQHF. The DNA of the CDR3 is TGTGCCAGCAGTGATCAGGGGTGGCAGCCCCAGCATTTT.

J is TRBJ2-7 and V is TRBV4-3; D not certain. Germline V lookup: CDR1 LGHNA, CDR2 YSLEER. This CDR3 is 13 amino acids long. V was shortened by 1 base and J by 3 bases, with 7 bases between the two germline ends. For the CDR3, the DNA is TGCGCCAGCAGCCAAGGGATAGACTACGAGCAGTACTTC. Its translation: CASSQGIDYEQYF.

A remark on this clonotype: A much larger clone differs by one base, so this may be a read error. The V call is TRBV7-9, the J call TRBJ1-2; no clear D. Germline CDR1 reads SEHNR; CDR2 reads FQNEAQ (reference sequence). The CDR3 totals 11 residues. Trimming took 2 bases from V and 7 from J, leaving 5 bases between them. CDR3 sequence (DNA): TGTGCCAGCAGCTTACAGGTTGGCTACACCTTC. This translates into CASSLQVGYTF.

In this sample, this clonotype turned up a few times. The chain is built from TRBV20-1 and TRBJ1-5; TRBD1 is a possible D gene (5 bases). V lost 1 base to trimming and J lost 4 bases, with 14 bases between them. The CDR3 consists of 15 residues. Germline V lookup: CDR1 DFQATT, CDR2 SNEGSKA (reference sequence). CDR3 amino acids: CSARGSRGVNQPQHF. The DNA for the CDR3 is TGCAGTGCTAGAGGATCTAGGGGAGTGAATCAGCCCCAGCATTTT.

A few counts support this clonotype. This chain connects TRBV29-1 to TRBJ1-4, with TRBD1 identical over 7 bases. Germline V gene lookup returns CDR1 SQVTM and CDR2 ANQGSEA. The CDR3 has 12 amino acids. The V gene end was trimmed by 7 bases and the J gene end by 5 bases; junction bases not matched to a gene: 4. The CDR3 bases are TGCAGCGCGCAGGGGGGGAATGAAAAACTGTTTTTT. Amino acids: CSAQGGNEKLFF.

Only a few counts were recorded for this clonotype. The chain employs TRBV4-2 and TRBJ2-7; 7 positions agree with TRBD2. Trimming at V came to 7 bases and at J to 3 bases, leaving 12 bases not matched to a gene. The CDR3 extends over 15 amino acids. The germline gives CDR1 LGHNA, CDR2 YNFKEQ. In DNA form, the CDR3 reads TGTGCCAGCACCAAAGGGACCGGCGGGAGCTACGAGCAGTACTTC. Its protein product is CASTKGTGGSYEQYF.

At least ten counts were recorded for this clonotype. This rearrangement joins TRBV5-1 to TRBJ2-7; TRBD1 matches at 7 bases. The junction had 5 bases not matched to a gene; V was cut back by 1 base and J by 4 bases. This CDR3 has 14 residues. Germline CDR1 SGHRS, CDR2 YFSETQ. The CDR3 DNA reads TGCGCCAGCAGCTTGTTGTGGACAGGATACGAGCAGTACTTC. It codes for CASSLLWTGYEQYF.

This clonotype appeared a few times. The V call is TRBV4-3, the J call TRBJ2-6, with D uncertain. The CDR3 consists of 17 residues. The germline CDR1 and CDR2 sequences are LGHNA and YSLEER. Trimming cost V 0 bases and J 0 bases, with 9 bases left between them. CDR3 nucleotide sequence: TGCGCCAGCAGCCAAGATCAAGCATTCTCTGGGGCCAACGTCCTGACTTTC. Its protein is CASSQDQAFSGANVLTF.

The sample holds a few counts of this clonotype. This may come from a read error, since a much larger clone is one base off. The genes are TRBV20-1 and TRBJ1-5; 8 nucleotides line up with TRBD1. J lost 7 bases, V lost 2 bases, and 10 bases had no gene match. The CDR3 sequence is 15 residues long. Germline assignment: CDR1 DFQATT and CDR2 SNEGSKA (reference sequence). The CDR3 loop reads CSARLDGQGHQPQHF. DNA of the CDR3: TGCAGTGCTAGACTGGATGGACAGGGACACCAGCCCCAGCATTTT.

The chain recombines TRBV6-5 with TRBJ2-6; TRBD1 might be the D (5 bases). The CDR3 is made up of 15 amino acids. Trimming removed 3 bases from V and 4 bases from J, with 10 bases in between. Per the germline V gene, CDR1 is MNHEY and CDR2 is SVGAGI. CDR3 nucleotides: TGTGCCAGCAGTTATCAGGGTGCGGGGGCCAACGTCCTGACTTTC. It encodes CASSYQGAGANVLTF.

In this sample, this clonotype turned up a few times. The chain couples TRBV4-1 to TRBJ1-6; a possible D gene is TRBD1 (5 bases). Germline V lookup: CDR1 MGHRA, CDR2 YSYEKL. This CDR3 has 17 amino acids. The V gene lost 1 base and the J gene lost 4 bases, with 14 bases spanning the gap. The CDR3 region has the DNA TGCGCCAGCAGCCAAGCGGGTGTGAGACAGTATAATTCACCCCTCCACTTT. Its translation is CASSQAGVRQYNSPLHF.

The gene calls are TRBV12-3 or TRBV12-4 and TRBJ2-7, with D unclear. The V and J ends lost 5 bases and 2 bases respectively, with 7 bases between them. This CDR3 has 12 residues. The CDR3 DNA reads as TGTGCCAGCAGTGAAGCGCCCTACGAGCAGTACTTC. Protein product: CASSEAPYEQYF.

This chain links TRBV2 with TRBJ1-5; perhaps TRBD1 as D (5 bases). The V end was cut by 6 bases, the J end by 2 bases, with 17 bases between. Germline lookup yields CDR1 SNHLY and CDR2 FYNNEI. The CDR3 sequence is 16 residues long. The CDR3 DNA reads TGTGCCAGCAGCCAGGCCCAGAGAGGGGGCAATCAGCCCCAGCATTTT. Amino acid sequence: CASSQAQRGGNQPQHF.

In DNA form, the CDR3 reads TGCAGCGCTTCCAGGGGTGGCTACACCTTC. Translation gives CSASRGGYTF. The chain couples TRBV29-1 to TRBJ1-2, with a weak D call TRBD1 (6 bases). Germline lookup yields CDR1 SQVTM and CDR2 ANQGSEA. With 7 bases removed from V and 7 bases from J, the gap between germline ends came to 10 bases. CDR3 length: 10 amino acids.

This clonotype was detected ten times or more. The J gene is TRBJ2-7, the V gene TRBV11-3; D not resolved. In germline, CDR1 is SGHNT, CDR2 YENEEA. The CDR3 sequence is 11 residues long. Deletions cut 4 bases from V and 6 bases from J, with 7 bases between. Here the CDR3 reads CASSSDGEQYF. Here the CDR3 DNA reads TGTGCCAGCAGCTCGGACGGCGAGCAGTACTTC. Supplemented by reference TRBV11-3 and TRBJ2-7, the full variable domain reads EAGVVQSPRYKIIEKKQPVAFWCNPISGHNTLYWYLQNLGQGPELLIRYENEEAVDDSQLPKDRFSAERLKGVDSTLKIQPAELGDSAVYLCASSSDGEQYFGPGTRLTVT.

Only one count was recorded for this clonotype. An end of the junction differs from the germline gene, which may be a read error. The gene calls are TRBV7-2 and TRBJ2-7; 7 nucleotides agree with TRBD2. The CDR3 loop spans 14 amino acids. Germline V lookup: CDR1 SGHTA, CDR2 FQGNSA. The DNA for the CDR3 is TGCGCCAGCAGCCAAGCTTCTGGGAGGGACGAGCAGTACTTC. Translation gives CASSQASGRDEQYF.

The V and J genes are TRBV7-4 and TRBJ2-5, with D perhaps matching TRBD1 (6 bases). CDR3 length equals 14 residues. Trimming left V 8 bases short and J 2 bases short, with 15 bases between. Germline V gene lookup returns CDR1 SGHVT and CDR2 SQSDAQ. The CDR3 DNA is TGTGCCAGCGGAAGGTCCAGGGGACAAGAGACCCAGTACTTC. Translation gives CASGRSRGQETQYF.